The present entry profiles one T cell receptor (beta chain) with its context. The table lists this clone with a count of one. What antigen it recognizes has not been identified. No much larger clone is present one base from it, and per-base qualities are unavailable. In light of the paper, this sample's time point label describes: progressive disease on ibrutinib. For TCR beta library preparation, about 2 micrograms of genomic DNA were isolated from cryopreserved PBMCs. Longitudinal blood samples from CLL patients on ibrutinib monotherapy underwent high-throughput TCR beta sequencing. The patients took part in an open-label, single-center phase 2 trial of ibrutinib monotherapy. The goal of deep resolution MiSeq sequencing was a depth between 1 in 1 million and 1 in 200,000 T cells, and coverage averaged 10x per clonotype. The immunoSEQ hsTCRB Kit was used to generate TCR beta libraries. As for the authors' bioinformatics: Data were analyzed with ImmunoSEQ Data Assistant and ImmunoSEQ Analyzer, with V, D and J genes assigned per IMGT definitions. Clonality, which ranges from 0 to 1, was calculated as one minus the normalized Shannon entropy of productive rearrangement frequencies. Only overrepresented clonotypes making up at least 0.05% of the repertoire of each patient were included in the public clonotype analysis. About a dozen age-matched healthy donor repertoires from immuneACCESS served as clonality controls. TCRdb obtained this table from immuneACCESS and retained in-frame rearrangements with V and J assigned. These tables miss some clones; where compared with another copy, unresolved V genes account for less than half of the shortfall, and the remainder is unexplained. Clonal size and the V and J genes are those of that table, whereas D and trimming came from the DNA. This sample comprises about 270,000 clones, 70% to 80% of them detected only once. About 6% of the sample lies in the top ten.

The entry originates in a study of cytotoxic CD8 clonotypes in ibrutinib-treated CLL (dated by TCRdb to 2020 to 2023). About the investigation overall: The cohort was composed of ten to eleven relapsed/refractory and about 15 treatment-naive patients; IGHV unmutated status was identified in 17 patients. Every remission and progressive disease sample was obtained while ibrutinib was still being received by the patients. On average, each sample yielded 255,043 productive templates and tens of thousands of productive rearrangements. Cryopreserved peripheral blood mononuclear cells were obtained prior to treatment, at the time of response, and at either disease progression or sustained remission. Responses were partial in some 24 patients and complete in 2; after median about 5.5 years follow-up, some 15 stayed in remission and some twelve progressed. Longitudinal samples were obtainable from 26 of the 86 participants in the trial. Response samples were obtained after a median of about 13 months of treatment, with a range of about 6 to 40 months.

General findings and caveats noted by the study authors: Sampling times were not matched between patients in sustained remission and patients whose disease was progressing, and lymph node repertoires were not examined. Public clonotypes were found to be uncommon and were observed to contract or remain stable during treatment; the increase in clonality was shown to reflect expansion of private clonotypes at ibrutinib response. Clonality rose at ibrutinib response, remained stable during sustained remission, and dropped back toward baseline at progression. Baseline clonality was found to be higher than that of age-matched healthy donors and was strongly correlated with circulating CD8+ T-cell counts.

The specimen comprised PBMCs, sampled at disease progression, from a patient treated with ibrutinib. This sequence was found in a human donor with chronic lymphocytic leukemia.

The nucleotides are TGTGCCAGCAGCTCCTTGCGGGGGGCGAACTATGGCTACACCTTC. Translated, it reads CASSSLRGANYGYTF. The chain is assembled from TRBV7-9 and TRBJ1-2; TRBD1 is possibly the D segment (6 matching bases). From the cysteine up to the phenylalanine, the CDR3 has a length of 15 residues. Of the read, only the CDR3 DNA is kept; its 45 bases are in frame from base 1. The trim is 4 bases for V and 2 bases for J, with a gap of 14 bases between the germline ends. Via the germline V gene (reference sequence), CDR1 is SEHNR and CDR2 FQNEAQ.